A single sample gave rise to the 18 T cell receptor beta chains below, sequenced in a study of vaccination effects on CD4 cells after COVID-19 (dated by TCRdb to between 2020 and 2023). The ViraFEST assay stimulated PBMC with viral peptide pools and then used TCR sequencing to identify antigen-specific CD4+ T cell clonotypes by expansion. After about 10 days of culture, CD4+ T cells were isolated with the EasySep CD4+ T cell isolation kit. Each participant got two doses of an mRNA SARS-CoV-2 vaccine, either BNT162b2 or mRNA-1273. The antigens of these receptors remain unknown. The library was produced with the immunoSEQ multiplex PCR assay. Drawn from immuneACCESS, this table holds only the in-frame rearrangements with V and J called that TCRdb kept. Clones are partly lost; checked studies trace under half to an unresolved V gene and leave the rest unexplained. Present in this sample are roughly 71,000 clones, less than 80% of which were seen just once. The ten largest clones take up around 0.95% of the sample.

Sequenced material: CD4+ T cells from PBMCs cultured with HCoV-OC43 spike peptides, taken after COVID-19 vaccination. The intended sense of this specimen's cell subset or site label: HCoV-OC43 spike overlapping peptide pool stimulation. Receptor source: a human donor who received a COVID-19 vaccine.

The chain couples TRBV6-5 to TRBJ1-2, with TRBD1 matching over 9 bases. This CDR3 is 14 amino acids long. The trim removed 4 bases at V and 2 bases at J, leaving 2 bases unmatched. Germline V lookup: CDR1 MNHEY, CDR2 SVGAGI. This CDR3 is CASSSQGANYGYTF. The CDR3 DNA reads TGTGCCAGCAGTTCACAGGGGGCGAACTATGGCTACACCTTC.

The rearrangement links TRBV10-3 to TRBJ1-2; D uncertain. V was cut by 10 bases and J by 0 bases, with 12 bases left in between. Looked up from germline, CDR1 is ENHRY and CDR2 is SYGVKD. This CDR3 is 13 amino acids long. CDR3 region: CATWTQTNYGYTF. The DNA for the CDR3 is TGTGCCACCTGGACGCAAACTAACTATGGCTACACCTTC.

The rearrangement uses TRBV6-1 and TRBJ1-1; D is ambiguous. Germline lookup yields CDR1 MNHNS and CDR2 SASEGT. Trimming left V 3 bases short and J 4 bases short, with 21 bases between. This CDR3 contains 17 residues. The CDR3 loop reads CASSERWVNFEGTEAFF. In DNA form, the CDR3 reads TGTGCCAGCAGTGAGAGGTGGGTTAATTTTGAGGGCACTGAAGCTTTCTTT.

This clone has a single count. J is TRBJ1-4 and V is TRBV5-1; D is possibly TRBD1 (6 bases). Germline CDR1 reads SGHRS; CDR2 reads YFSETQ. Trimming took 2 bases from V and 8 from J, leaving 13 bases between them. This CDR3 contains 14 residues. CDR3 protein: CASSLQGLREKLFF. In nucleotides, the CDR3 is TGCGCCAGCAGCTTACAGGGATTGAGAGAAAAACTGTTTTTT.

This sequence joins TRBV12-3 or TRBV12-4 and TRBJ1-2, with unresolved D. Trimming took 6 bases from V and 1 from J, leaving 9 bases between them. The CDR3 covers 13 residues. The CDR3 sequence is CASRKDGNYGYTF. The CDR3 DNA reads as TGTGCCAGCAGGAAGGACGGTAACTATGGCTACACCTTC.

This clone has a single count. The CDR3 protein is CASSLGIATNEKLFF. CDR3 bases: TGTGCCAGCAGCTTGGGAATCGCAACTAATGAAAAACTGTTTTTT. The rearrangement links TRBV5-6 to TRBJ1-4; D is ambiguous. V lost 0 bases to trimming and J lost 0 bases, with 6 bases between them. CDR3 length: 15 residues. Per germline, CDR1 SGHDT and CDR2 YYEEEE.

The chain carries TRBV7-3 and TRBJ2-1, with 11 bases fitting TRBD2. J was trimmed by 3 bases and V by 5 bases; bases with no gene match: 6. The CDR3 runs to 16 residues. Germline assignment: CDR1 SGHTA and CDR2 FQGTGA. The DNA for the CDR3 is TGTGCCAGCAGCCCGAGACTAGCGGGGAACTACAATGAGCAGTTCTTC. Residues: CASSPRLAGNYNEQFF. Together with reference TRBV7-3 and TRBJ2-1, the CDR3 gives the full variable domain: GAGVSQTPSNKVTEKGKYVELRCDPISGHTALYWYRQSLGQGPEFLIYFQGTGAADDSGLPNDRFFAVRPEGSVSTLKIQRTERGDSAVYLCASSPRLAGNYNEQFFGPGTRLTVL.

The chain joins TRBV5-5 to TRBJ2-7; 13 bases are a match to TRBD2. The CDR3 sequence is 18 residues long. CDR1 is SGHKS and CDR2 is YYEKEE in the germline V gene (reference sequence). Losses at the gene ends were 1 base for V and 0 bases for J; bases not matched to a gene: 7. DNA for the CDR3: TGTGCCAGCAGCTTGAGGACTAGCGGGGGCCGGAGCTCCTACGAGCAGTACGTC. Translated, it gives CASSLRTSGGRSSYEQYV.

The chain couples TRBV12-2 to TRBJ1-4. TRBV12-2 is labeled a pseudogene. The CDR3 has 14 residues. This CDR3 is CASRPKIKGGKLFF. CDR3 in DNA: TGTGCAAGTCGCCCCAAAATAAAGGGGGGAAAACTGTTTTTT.

V is TRBV2 and J is TRBJ2-3; D is unclear. This CDR3 is built from 15 residues. Germline V gives CDR1 SNHLY, CDR2 FYNNEI. Trimming stripped 0 bases from V and 2 bases from J, with 9 bases between. The CDR3 here is CASSEARTSTDTQYF. The CDR3 nucleotides are TGTGCCAGCAGTGAAGCGCGAACATCCACAGATACGCAGTATTTT.

The chain is built from TRBV5-3 and TRBJ1-5; 9 bases agree with TRBD1. TRBV5-3 is assigned to the ORF class and has an uncertain function. This CDR3 has 15 amino acids. V lost 2 bases to trimming and J lost 6 bases; unmatched junction nucleotides: 6. CDR3 region: CARSLGTGNRQPQHF. In DNA form, the CDR3 reads TGTGCCAGAAGCTTAGGGACAGGGAATCGTCAGCCCCAGCATTTT.

V usage is TRBV7-2 and J usage is TRBJ1-6, with 7 nucleotides matching TRBD1. Trimming removed 5 bases from V and 7 bases from J; junction bases left unmatched: 5. CDR1 and CDR2 from the germline V gene are SGHTA and FQGNSA. The CDR3 is 14 residues long. The CDR3 DNA reads TGTGCCAGCAGCCCGGACAGGTCGAATTCACCCCTCCACTTT. This translates into CASSPDRSNSPLHF.

The rearrangement joins TRBV19 to TRBJ2-7; 9 bases agree with TRBD1. The CDR3 is 14 amino acids. V shed 2 bases and J 6 bases; nucleotides not matched to a gene: 5. CDR1 is LNHDA, CDR2 SQIVND, per germline (reference sequence). DNA of the CDR3: TGTGCCAGTAGTATAAGGGACAGGGTGAGCGAGCAGTACGTC. Encoded protein: CASSIRDRVSEQYV.

The rearrangement joins TRBV7-2 to TRBJ2-6, with 9 bases identical to TRBD2. The germline CDR1 and CDR2 sequences are SGHTA and FQGNSA. This CDR3 contains 18 residues. With 7 bases clipped from V and 4 bases from J, the junction kept 14 bases outside the gene matches. CDR3 in amino acids: CASNQGASGGLGANVLTF. CDR3 nucleotides: TGTGCCAGCAACCAAGGGGCAAGCGGGGGGCTCGGGGCCAACGTCCTGACTTTC.

There are a few counts of this clone. V and J are TRBV9 and TRBJ2-2; TRBD1 might be the D (6 bases). The CDR3 totals 16 residues. Trimming pared 0 bases from V and 6 bases from J, leaving 15 bases between. The V gene's germline CDR1 is SGDLS and CDR2 YYNGEE. CDR3 sequence reads: CASSVDPGVAAGELFF. CDR3 coding DNA: TGTGCCAGCAGCGTAGATCCAGGGGTTGCGGCCGGGGAGCTGTTTTTT.

V gene TRBV2 combines with J gene TRBJ2-2; 11 positions match TRBD2. This CDR3 has 13 amino acids. V gave up 8 bases and J gave up 6 bases; unmatched junction bases: 2. Germline V gives CDR1 SNHLY, CDR2 FYNNEI. In nucleotides, the CDR3 is TGTGCCAGCGTAGCGGGGGGGTCCGGGGAGCTGTTTTTT. Protein sequence: CASVAGGSGELFF.

The chain couples TRBV10-3 to TRBJ1-2; tentative D call: TRBD1 (6 bases). The germline V gene has CDR1 ENHRY and CDR2 SYGVKD. V lost 10 bases, J lost 8 bases, and 20 bases lay in between. The CDR3 has 13 amino acids. In nucleotides, the CDR3 is TGTGCCACCGGCCGGGGGCTGGATTACGGCTACACCTTC. Encoded protein: CATGRGLDYGYTF.

The V call is TRBV9, the J call TRBJ2-1; the match to TRBD2 covers 7 bases. This CDR3 comprises 16 residues. The junction had 8 bases not matched to a gene; V was cut back by 5 bases and J by 0 bases. Germline lookup yields CDR1 SGDLS and CDR2 YYNGEE. CDR3 DNA sequence: TGTGCCAGCAGTCATACTAGCGTGAGCTCCTACAATGAGCAGTTCTTC. Amino acid sequence: CASSHTSVSSYNEQFF.